Detailed here is one T cell receptor beta chain. The antigen remains unidentified. This may arise from a read error, as a much more abundant clone is one base away. The iRepertoire nested amplicon-rescue multiplex PCR amplified TCR alpha and beta CDR3s from RNA. For one-step reverse transcription and amplification, roughly 95-400 ng of tissue mRNA or PBMC total RNA was used. MiXCR was run by TCRdb on the multiplex PCR reads, yielding one entry per CDR3 protein. The repertoire holds under 200,000 distinct CDR3 sequences, with roughly 45% as singletons. Germline lookup yields CDR1 LNHDA and CDR2 SQIVND (reference sequence). The CDR3 spans 13 residues. This entry belongs to a study of glioma-infiltrating T cells. Study-wide findings and caveats: Only very few CDR3 sequences appeared in both tissue and blood. Above-expected tissue-blood divergence occurred in all gliomas, most in low-grade ones.

This rearrangement joins TRBV19 to TRBJ1-1; D is ambiguous. Material for sequencing was glioma tissue, nonneoplastic brain tissue, or PBMCs (not recorded which). The origin of this receptor is a human donor with low-grade glioma or glioblastoma, undergoing nonglioma brain surgery, or in good health (not recorded which). This CDR3 reads CASRIARSTEAFF. The CDR3 nucleotides read TGTGCCAGTCGTATAGCGCGCAGCACTGAAGCTTTCTTT.